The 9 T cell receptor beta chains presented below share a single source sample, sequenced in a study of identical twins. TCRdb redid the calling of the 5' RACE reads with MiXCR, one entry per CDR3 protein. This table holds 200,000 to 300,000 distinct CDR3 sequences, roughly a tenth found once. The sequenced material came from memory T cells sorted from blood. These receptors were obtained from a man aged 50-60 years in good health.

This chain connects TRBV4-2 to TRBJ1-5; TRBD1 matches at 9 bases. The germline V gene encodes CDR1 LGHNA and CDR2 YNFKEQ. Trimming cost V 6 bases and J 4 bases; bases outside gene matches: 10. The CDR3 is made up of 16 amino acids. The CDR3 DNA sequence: TGTGCCAGCAGTGCCCAAACCGGGACAGGGAATCAGCCCCAGCATTTT. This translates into CASSAQTGTGNQPQHF.

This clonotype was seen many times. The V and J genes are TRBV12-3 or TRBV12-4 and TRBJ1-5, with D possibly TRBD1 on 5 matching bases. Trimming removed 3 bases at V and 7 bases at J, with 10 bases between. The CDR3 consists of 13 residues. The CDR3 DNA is TGTGCCAGCAGTTTGGGGAAGGGGCAGCCCCAGCATTTT. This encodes CASSLGKGQPQHF.

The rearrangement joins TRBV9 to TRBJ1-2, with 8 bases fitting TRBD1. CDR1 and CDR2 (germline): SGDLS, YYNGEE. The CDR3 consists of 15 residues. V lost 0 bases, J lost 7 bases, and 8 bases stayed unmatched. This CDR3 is CASSVEGTGLRGYTF. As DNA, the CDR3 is TGTGCCAGCAGCGTAGAAGGGACAGGACTTCGTGGCTACACCTTC.

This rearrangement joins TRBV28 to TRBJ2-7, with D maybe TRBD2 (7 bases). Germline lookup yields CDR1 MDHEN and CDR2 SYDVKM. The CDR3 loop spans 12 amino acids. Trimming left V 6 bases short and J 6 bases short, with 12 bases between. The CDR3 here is CASRRGGSEQYF. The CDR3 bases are TGTGCCAGCAGAAGGGGGGGTAGCGAGCAGTACTTC.

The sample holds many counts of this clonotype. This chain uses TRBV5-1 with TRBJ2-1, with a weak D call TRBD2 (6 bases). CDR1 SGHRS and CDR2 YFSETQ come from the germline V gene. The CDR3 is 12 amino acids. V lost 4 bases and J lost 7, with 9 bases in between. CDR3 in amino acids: CASSDSGNEQFF. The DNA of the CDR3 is TGCGCCAGCAGCGACAGCGGGAATGAGCAGTTCTTC. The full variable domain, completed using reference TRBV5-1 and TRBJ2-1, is KAGVTQTPRYLIKTRGQQVTLSCSPISGHRSVSWYQQTPGQGLQFLFEYFSETQRNKGNFPGRFSGRQFSNSRSEMNVSTLELGDSALYLCASSDSGNEQFFGPGTRLTVL.

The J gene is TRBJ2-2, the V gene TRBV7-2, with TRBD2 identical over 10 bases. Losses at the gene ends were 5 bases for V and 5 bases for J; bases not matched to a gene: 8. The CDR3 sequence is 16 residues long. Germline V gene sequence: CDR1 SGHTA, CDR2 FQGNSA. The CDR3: CASSTSSGRVTGELFF. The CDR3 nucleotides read TGTGCCAGCAGCACCTCGAGCGGGAGGGTAACCGGGGAGCTGTTTTTT. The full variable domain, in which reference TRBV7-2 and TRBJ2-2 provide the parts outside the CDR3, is GAGVSQSPSNKVTEKGKDVELRCDPISGHTALYWYRQSLGQGLEFLIYFQGNSAPDKSGLPSDRFSAERTGGSVSTLTIQRTQQEDSAVYLCASSTSSGRVTGELFFGEGSRLTVL.

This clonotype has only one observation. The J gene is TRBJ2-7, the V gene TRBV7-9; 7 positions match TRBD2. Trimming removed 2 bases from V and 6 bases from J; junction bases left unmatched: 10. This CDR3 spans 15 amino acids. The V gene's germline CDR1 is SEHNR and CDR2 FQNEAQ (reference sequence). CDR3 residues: CASSLLGREKGEQYF. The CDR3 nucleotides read TGTGCCAGCAGCTTATTAGGGCGGGAGAAGGGCGAGCAGTACTTC.

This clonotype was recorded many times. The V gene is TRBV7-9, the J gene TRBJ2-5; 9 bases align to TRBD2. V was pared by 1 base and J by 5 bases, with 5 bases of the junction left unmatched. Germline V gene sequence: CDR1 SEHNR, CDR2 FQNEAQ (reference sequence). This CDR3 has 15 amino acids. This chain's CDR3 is CASSLEAGGPETQYF. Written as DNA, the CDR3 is TGTGCCAGCAGCTTAGAGGCGGGGGGGCCGGAGACCCAGTACTTC. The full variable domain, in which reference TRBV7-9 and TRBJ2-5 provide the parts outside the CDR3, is DTGVSQNPRHKITKRGQNVTFRCDPISEHNRLYWYRQTLGQGPEFLTYFQNEAQLEKSRLLSDRFSAERPKGSFSTLEIQRTEQGDSAMYLCASSLEAGGPETQYFGPGTRLLVL.

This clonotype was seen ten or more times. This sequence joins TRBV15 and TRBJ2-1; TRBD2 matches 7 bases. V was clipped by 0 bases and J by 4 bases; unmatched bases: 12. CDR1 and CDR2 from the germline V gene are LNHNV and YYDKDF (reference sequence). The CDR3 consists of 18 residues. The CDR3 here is CATSRDNPGGRVYNEQFF. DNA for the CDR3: TGTGCCACCAGCAGAGATAATCCCGGCGGGAGAGTATACAATGAGCAGTTCTTC. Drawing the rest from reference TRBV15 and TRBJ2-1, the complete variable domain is DAMVIQNPRYQVTQFGKPVTLSCSQTLNHNVMYWYQQKSSQAPKLLFHYYDKDFNNEADTPDNFQSRRPNTSFCFLDIRSPGLGDTAMYLCATSRDNPGGRVYNEQFFGPGTRLTVL.